Presented here are 28 T cell receptor beta chains from one specimen sequenced in a study of spatial heterogeneity in lung cancer (dated by TCRdb to the late 2010s). The time point label, as the study defines it: blood at routine non-recurrence follow-up after resection. For TCR sequencing, whole RNA was extracted from tumor and nontumor lung tissue, or from cryopreserved PBMC samples, and no cell sorting was done. Libraries came from 5' RACE. Sequenced using a NextSeq 500. The public reads were reprocessed in TCRdb via fastp at Q25 and MiXCR, keeping in-frame beta chains. Each entry merges the rows of one CDR3 protein and shows their most common DNA and genes. The sample data list tens of thousands of distinct CDR3 sequences, and 6.5% to 7.5% of these were observed just once. The ten largest clones represent less than 45% of the sample. Sequenced here: PBMCs, sampled at follow-up. The receptors here all came from a female donor with early-stage non-small cell lung cancer.

In its sample, this clonotype was seen a few times. The genes are TRBV20-1 and TRBJ1-1; D gene ambiguous. Looked up from germline, CDR1 is DFQATT and CDR2 is SNEGSKA (reference sequence). The CDR3 is 11 residues long. Trimming cost V 7 bases and J 5 bases, with 11 bases left between them. CDR3 amino acids: CSVQSWTEAFF. The CDR3 nucleotides are TGCAGTGTTCAAAGTTGGACTGAAGCTTTCTTT.

The CDR3, as DNA: TGTGCCAGCTCATCCTACAGGGATCCCAATGAGCAGTTCTTC. Its translation is CASSSYRDPNEQFF. The chain joins TRBV18 to TRBJ2-1; D is possibly TRBD1 (6 bases). V dropped 5 bases and J dropped 6 bases, with 14 bases sitting between them. Germline values: CDR1 KGHSH, CDR2 LQKENI. CDR3 length: 14 amino acids.

This clonotype was seen ten or more times. CDR3 loop: CASTSSGANVLTF. The CDR3 nucleotides are TGTGCCAGCACCAGCTCTGGGGCCAACGTCCTGACTTTC. V and J are TRBV3-1 and TRBJ2-6; D uncertain. V was trimmed by 7 bases and J by 0 bases, leaving 4 bases between them. Germline loops: CDR1 LGHDT, CDR2 YNNKEL (reference sequence). This CDR3 contains 13 residues.

This chain uses TRBV6-1 with TRBJ1-2, with a weak D call TRBD1 (6 bases). CDR1 and CDR2 (germline): MNHNS, SASEGT. CDR3 length: 14 amino acids. The V and J ends lost 3 bases and 11 bases respectively, with 19 bases between them. CDR3 nucleotides: TGTGCCAGCAGTGATAATGGCAGGGGAGGAAAATACACCTTC. Its protein is CASSDNGRGGKYTF.

The V gene is TRBV5-1, the J gene TRBJ2-3; 10 bases map to TRBD2. CDR3 length equals 17 residues. The germline V gene has CDR1 SGHRS and CDR2 YFSETQ. The V segment lost 0 bases and the J segment 5 bases; nucleotides outside the gene matches: 9. This chain's CDR3 is CASSLAYSGGFQDTQYF. The CDR3 DNA sequence: TGCGCCAGCAGCTTGGCGTATAGCGGGGGGTTTCAAGATACGCAGTATTTT.

This clonotype was counted ten times or more. The chain couples TRBV28 to TRBJ2-7; no firm D call. In germline, CDR1 is MDHEN, CDR2 SYDVKM. This CDR3 spans 13 amino acids. V lost 7 bases to trimming and J lost 4 bases, with 14 bases between them. The CDR3 reads CASKLRSTYEQYF. The CDR3 DNA follows: TGTGCCAGCAAACTGCGTTCGACGTACGAGCAGTACTTC. Complete variable domain (other parts from reference TRBV28 and TRBJ2-7): DVKVTQSSRYLVKRTGEKVFLECVQDMDHENMFWYRQDPGLGLRLIYFSYDVKMKEKGDIPEGYSVSREKKERFSLILESASTNQTSMYLCASKLRSTYEQYFGPGTRLTVT.

The chain recombines TRBV29-1 with TRBJ1-5; no clear D gene. The CDR3 extends over 14 amino acids. Looked up from germline, CDR1 is SQVTM and CDR2 is ANQGSEA. V shed 3 bases and J shed 3 bases, with 12 bases lying between them. The CDR3 nucleotides are TGCAGCGTTGAGGGAGACGGAATCAATCAGCCCCAGCATTTT. Translating gives CSVEGDGINQPQHF.

Comments on this clonotype: A read error may explain this, as a much larger clone is one base away. The chain recombines TRBV5-6 with TRBJ1-1; D is uncertain. The germline V gene has CDR1 SGHDT and CDR2 YYEEEE. This CDR3 contains 13 residues. The CDR3 loop reads CDSSARRNTEAFF. The DNA of the CDR3 is TGTGACAGCAGCGCGAGACGGAACACTGAAGCTTTCTTT. The variable domain in full, completed from reference TRBV5-6 and TRBJ1-1, reads DAGVTQSPTHLIKTRGQQVTLRCSPKSGHDTVSWYQQALGQGPQFIFQYYEEEERQRGNFPDRFSGHQFPNYSSELNVNALLLGDSALYLCDSSARRNTEAFFGQGTRLTVV.

Details on this clonotype: A much more abundant neighbour one base away suggests this may be a read error. In nucleotides, the CDR3 is TGTGTCAGCAGCTTTTCCGCATTCTACGAGCAGTACTTC. Translated, it gives CVSSFSAFYEQYF. The rearrangement links TRBV7-2 to TRBJ2-7; D is unresolved. This CDR3 contains 13 residues. Per germline, CDR1 SGHTA and CDR2 FQGNSA. Combining the CDR3 with reference TRBV7-2 and TRBJ2-7 gives the whole variable domain GAGVSQSPSNKVTEKGKDVELRCDPISGHTALYWYRQSLGQGLEFLIYFQGNSAPDKSGLPSDRFSAERTGGSVSTLTIQRTQQEDSAVYLCVSSFSAFYEQYFGPGTRLTVT.

This clonotype was recorded a few times. The gene calls are TRBV7-9 and TRBJ2-1; 7 positions agree with TRBD2. The CDR3 covers 14 residues. The ends lost 3 bases at V and 5 bases at J; junction bases unmatched: 4. Germline assignment: CDR1 SEHNR and CDR2 FQNEAQ (reference sequence). CDR3 nucleotides: TGTGCCAGCAGCTTTCGCACTAGCGACAATGAGCAGTTCTTC. It specifies CASSFRTSDNEQFF.

In its sample, this clonotype was seen many times. The chain carries TRBV6-1 and TRBJ1-1, with a tentative D call TRBD1 (5 bases). Germline CDR1 is MNHNS and CDR2 is SASEGT. The CDR3 runs 14 residues. V was trimmed by 6 bases and J by 7 bases, leaving 18 bases between them. The CDR3 DNA follows: TGTGCCAGCAGCGCAGCGAGGGGTAGAAGTGAAGCTTTCTTT. Protein: CASSAARGRSEAFF.

This clonotype was detected only a few times. The chain couples TRBV5-1 to TRBJ2-3, with D perhaps TRBD1 (6 bases). CDR3 length: 14 amino acids. V gave up 2 bases and J gave up 4 bases, with 11 bases separating them. Germline CDR1 and CDR2: SGHRS and YFSETQ. The CDR3 is CASSFGTRADTQYF. The DNA for the CDR3 is TGCGCCAGCAGCTTTGGGACAAGAGCAGATACGCAGTATTTT.

The CDR3 DNA reads as TGTGCCAGCAGCTCCCCCAGAGGCGGGGGGGGCAATGAGCAGTTCTTC. It translates to CASSSPRGGGGNEQFF. The chain carries TRBV9 and TRBJ2-1; 9 bases map to TRBD2. V shed 4 bases, J shed 6 bases, and the junction held 11 bases outside the gene matches. Germline V gives CDR1 SGDLS, CDR2 YYNGEE. The CDR3 sequence is 16 residues long.

This clonotype showed up many times. The chain combines TRBV28 with TRBJ1-1; the D is unclear. The germline V and J ends were trimmed by 6 bases and 3 bases, with 17 bases remaining between them. This CDR3 contains 15 residues. Germline CDR1 MDHEN, CDR2 SYDVKM. The CDR3 spells CASRSGPSLDTEAFF. CDR3 coding DNA: TGTGCCAGCAGATCTGGGCCTTCTTTGGACACTGAAGCTTTCTTT. Drawing the rest from reference TRBV28 and TRBJ1-1, the complete variable domain is DVKVTQSSRYLVKRTGEKVFLECVQDMDHENMFWYRQDPGLGLRLIYFSYDVKMKEKGDIPEGYSVSREKKERFSLILESASTNQTSMYLCASRSGPSLDTEAFFGQGTRLTVV.

The chain is built from TRBV20-1 and TRBJ2-2, with 8 positions matching TRBD1. V lost 5 bases and J lost 0; bases outside the gene matches: 5. The CDR3 runs to 15 residues. Germline CDR1 is DFQATT and CDR2 is SNEGSKA (reference sequence). The CDR3 nucleotides read TGCAGTGCTTACCCAGGGGGCGCGAACACCGGGGAGCTGTTTTTT. Its protein is CSAYPGGANTGELFF.

V usage is TRBV7-3 and J usage is TRBJ2-5, with D uncertain. The CDR3 spans 13 residues. V was cut by 6 bases and J by 7 bases, with 15 bases left in between. Germline loops: CDR1 SGHTA, CDR2 FQGTGA. For the CDR3, the DNA is TGTGCCAGCAGTCGCGCGGCGTCCGGGACCCAGTACTTC. This translates into CASSRAASGTQYF.

This clonotype has at least ten counts. The V and J genes are TRBV12-3 or TRBV12-4 and TRBJ2-3; tentatively, D is TRBD2 (5 bases). The CDR3 loop spans 14 amino acids. V lost 5 bases, J lost 2 bases, and 11 bases lay in between. DNA of the CDR3: TGTGCCAGCAGTACAATCGGACTCACAGATACGCAGTATTTT. It encodes CASSTIGLTDTQYF.

The rearrangement uses TRBV10-1 and TRBJ2-5, with 7 bases matching TRBD1. Germline loops: CDR1 WNHNN, CDR2 SYGVQD (reference sequence). CDR3 length equals 14 residues. With 3 bases clipped from V and 4 bases from J, the junction kept 5 bases outside the gene matches. The CDR3 region has the DNA TGCGCCAGCAGTGAATTACCAGGGGGAGAGACCCAGTACTTC. It specifies CASSELPGGETQYF.

Details on this clonotype: A read error is possible here, since a much larger clone lies one base away. The chain carries TRBV9 and TRBJ2-1, with D possibly TRBD1 on 6 matching bases. Germline V gene sequence: CDR1 SGDLS, CDR2 YYNGEE. The CDR3 is 14 amino acids. The CDR3 region is CAISVGTTYNEQFF. The CDR3 bases are TGTGCCATCAGCGTCGGGACAACCTACAATGAGCAGTTCTTC.

The chain carries TRBV6-5 and TRBJ2-5; no reliable D call. Between the trimmed V and J ends, which lost 2 bases and 5 bases, there was a span of 15 bases. Germline V CDR1 and CDR2: MNHEY, SVGAGI. The CDR3 spans 15 residues. The CDR3 DNA reads TGTGCCAGCAGTTACAGCTTCCGAAGTGACGAGACCCAGTACTTC. Translation: CASSYSFRSDETQYF.

This chain uses TRBV5-1 with TRBJ2-5; 13 bases are shared with TRBD2. The CDR3 consists of 16 residues. Germline V CDR1 and CDR2: SGHRS, YFSETQ. Trimming took 4 bases from V and 5 from J; bases not matched to a gene: 8. The CDR3 here is CASSEGLAGAAETQYF. The CDR3 DNA sequence: TGCGCCAGCAGCGAAGGACTAGCGGGGGCCGCGGAGACCCAGTACTTC.

This clonotype showed up many times. The chain carries TRBV5-1 and TRBJ2-5, with 8 positions matching TRBD2. J lost 5 bases, V lost 6 bases, and 15 bases had no gene match. The CDR3 runs 16 residues. The V gene's germline CDR1 is SGHRS and CDR2 YFSETQ. The CDR3 sequence is CASKVMGLEHTETQYF. Here the CDR3 DNA reads TGCGCCAGCAAGGTGATGGGACTAGAACATACGGAGACCCAGTACTTC.

This clonotype is labeled medium-sized. The chain is built from TRBV28 and TRBJ2-3, with 7 bases identical to TRBD2. Germline CDR1 MDHEN, CDR2 SYDVKM. V was pared by 4 bases and J by 3 bases, with 1 base of the junction left unmatched. CDR3 length: 13 amino acids. CDR3 nucleotides: TGTGCCAGCAGTTGGGAGGGTACAGATACGCAGTATTTT. Translated: CASSWEGTDTQYF.

This clonotype was observed at least ten times. This chain uses TRBV5-1 with TRBJ2-3, with D perhaps matching TRBD2 (7 bases). This CDR3 contains 15 residues. Germline V lookup: CDR1 SGHRS, CDR2 YFSETQ. V lost 2 bases and J lost 7, with 17 bases in between. CDR3 sequence reads: CASSFRSGGPNTQYF. CDR3 in DNA: TGCGCCAGCAGCTTTAGATCCGGGGGGCCAAATACGCAGTATTTT.

This clonotype was seen ten or more times. V is TRBV10-3 and J is TRBJ2-5; D may be TRBD2 (5 bases). The ends were cut back, 0 bases at V and 2 bases at J, with 7 bases in the middle. There are 14 residues in the CDR3. Germline CDR1 ENHRY, CDR2 SYGVKD. The CDR3 spells CAISESGEQETQYF. CDR3 bases: TGTGCCATCAGTGAGTCTGGGGAGCAAGAGACCCAGTACTTC.

CDR3 sequence reads: CASSLPGEDTQYF. The CDR3 DNA reads as TGCGCCAGCAGCCTCCCGGGCGAGGATACGCAGTATTTT. The V gene is TRBV5-1, the J gene TRBJ2-3; D gene ambiguous. Germline assignment: CDR1 SGHRS and CDR2 YFSETQ. The length of the CDR3 is 13 residues. Deletions cut 4 bases from V and 6 bases from J, with 12 bases between.

J is TRBJ2-3 and V is TRBV3-1; TRBD2 aligns across 8 bases. V lost 3 bases to trimming and J lost 6 bases; unmatched junction nucleotides: 20. The CDR3 sequence is 19 residues long. Germline loops: CDR1 LGHDT, CDR2 YNNKEL (reference sequence). The CDR3 region has the DNA TGTGCCAGCAGCCAGAACCTAAGGCCTAGCGGGTTTAATGTGGATACGCAGTATTTT. Amino acids: CASSQNLRPSGFNVDTQYF.

The CDR3 is CSARGTGDSPYEQYF. CDR3 nucleotide sequence: TGCAGTGCTAGAGGCACCGGTGACAGTCCCTACGAGCAGTACTTC. The chain employs TRBV20-1 and TRBJ2-7; possibly TRBD1 for D (5 bases). There are 15 residues in the CDR3. Germline CDR1 DFQATT, CDR2 SNEGSKA (reference sequence). Trimming shortened V by 1 base and J by 2 bases, and 15 bases separated the two germline ends.